This is a list of T cell receptor beta chains from one sample in a study of STAT3 mutations in large granular lymphocyte leukemia. The repertoire was sequenced with immunoSEQ multiplex PCR; TCRdb's copy has only in-frame clones and lacks some. The sample consists of over 25,000 clones, roughly 80% of them appearing once. Input material: peripheral blood mononuclear cells. All receptors come from a woman in her forties or fifties with T-cell large granular lymphocyte leukemia. Some clones in this sample may be carry-over from other donors' samples. Each CDR3 is given without its conserved first and last residue. The order of the fields is clone size, V gene, CDR3 protein. Clone size is shown for a subset of rows, as once, few, many or a class of expanded clone.

NA	TRBV9	ASSPNHGLAGMDTQY
NA	TRBV28	ASSLFRDSSYEQY
NA	TRBV5-1	ASKAGQPLAKNIQY
once	TRBV30	AWSLGPPGAKNIQY
NA	TRBV19	ASSNERGYT
NA	TRBV28	ASSFLGSGQPQH
NA	TRBV29-1	SVALTIQETQY
few	TRBV7-3	ASSLLSMDTQY
few	TRBV28	ASISTGSSYEQY
NA	TRBV29-1	SVGSGGATTEAF
NA	TRBV7-7	ASSLGSVGGRETQY
NA	TRBV7-2	ATGTTPYNEQF
once	TRBV5-1	ASSLGNSGGTDTQY
NA	TRBV5-4	ASSPPYTSPNEQF
once	TRBV30	AWSVSGRYTDTQY
NA	TRBV6-6	ASRLRERYTDTQY
NA	TRBV19	ASIAATEAF
NA	TRBV19	ASSIERQGSTDTQY
NA	TRBV7-9	ASSPRDNEQF
NA	TRBV28	ASSFTQGFSYNEQF
once	TRBV6-6	ASSYASVAYEQY